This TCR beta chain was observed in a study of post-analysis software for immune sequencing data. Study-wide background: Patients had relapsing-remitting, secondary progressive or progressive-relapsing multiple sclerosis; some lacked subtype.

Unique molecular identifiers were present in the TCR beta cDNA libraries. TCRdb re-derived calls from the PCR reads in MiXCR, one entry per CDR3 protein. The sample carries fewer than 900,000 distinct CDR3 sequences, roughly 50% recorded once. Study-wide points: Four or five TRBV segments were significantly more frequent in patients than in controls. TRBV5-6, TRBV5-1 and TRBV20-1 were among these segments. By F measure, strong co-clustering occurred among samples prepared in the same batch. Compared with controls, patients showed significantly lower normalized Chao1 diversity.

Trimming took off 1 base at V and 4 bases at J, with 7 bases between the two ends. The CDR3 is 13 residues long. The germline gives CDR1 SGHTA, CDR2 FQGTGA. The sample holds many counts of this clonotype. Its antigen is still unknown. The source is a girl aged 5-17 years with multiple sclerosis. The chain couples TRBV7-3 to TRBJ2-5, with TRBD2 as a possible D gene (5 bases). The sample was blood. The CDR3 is CASSLNGGETQYF. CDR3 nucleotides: TGTGCCAGCAGCTTAAATGGAGGAGAGACCCAGTACTTC.